This T cell receptor beta chain was retrieved from a study of cytomegalovirus exposure and HLA in healthy donors. Study results and caveats: A later analysis revealed that TCR association rates differed between HLA loci, peaking at DRB1 and bottoming out at HLA-C. As confirmed in vitro, a few CMV-associated chains were specific for CMV antigens.

PCR primers comprised 60 Vbeta and 13 Jbeta primers. Assay used: immunoSEQ multiplex PCR; TCRdb lists only in-frame clones, some missing. The sample contains roughly 150,000 clones, about a tenth of which appear only once. This clone was counted a few times. The antigen remains unidentified. The V end lost 0 bases, the J end lost 2 bases, and 14 bases lay between the germline ends. Germline lookup yields CDR1 SGHNT and CDR2 YYREEE (reference sequence). The CDR3 contains 16 residues. The source is a male donor in good health and CMV-seronegative. V gene TRBV5-4 combines with J gene TRBJ1-2, with no clear D. The specimen was PBMCs. CDR3 DNA: TGTGCCAGCAGCTTGGGTCCAACTAGACCGAACTATGGCTACACCTTC. It yields the protein CASSLGPTRPNYGYTF. Full variable domain (missing parts from reference TRBV5-4 and TRBJ1-2): ETGVTQSPTHLIKTRGQQVTLRCSSQSGHNTVSWYQQALGQGPQFIFQYYREEENGRGNFPPRFSGLQFPNYSSELNVNALELDDSALYLCASSLGPTRPNYGYTFGSGTRLTVV.